The rows below give T cell receptor beta chains drawn from one sample of a study of identical twins. TCRdb analysed the 5' RACE reads with MiXCR anew, one entry per CDR3 protein. Of 200,000 to 250,000 distinct CDR3 sequences in the sample, more than 6.5% were seen once. The data were also submitted as part of a second study, on yellow fever vaccine responses in identical twins.

The sequencing input was memory (CD45RO+) T cells sorted from blood. The receptor source for this set is a woman younger than 30 in good health. CDR3s include the opening cysteine and the closing phenylalanine or tryptophan. Each record gives: clone size, V gene, J gene, D gene, CDR3 DNA, CDR3 protein. A D gene is named only where the DNA matches it firmly. A clone size is listed for some rows: how often the clone was seen (once, few, many), or a class if it is expanded.

size: many; V: TRBV29-1; J: TRBJ2-7; D: TRBD2; DNA: TGCAGCGTGGGGAGGGCCGCCGCATCGAACGAGCAGTACTTC; CDR3: CSVGRAAASNEQYF
size: NA; V: TRBV6-5; J: TRBJ2-5; D: NA; DNA: TGTGCCAGCAGGCAGTGGGAGACCCAGTACTTC; CDR3: CASRQWETQYF
size: many; V: TRBV4-3; J: TRBJ1-6; D: TRBD1; DNA: TGCGCCAGCAGCCAAGCTGGGACAGGTTTTTCACCCCTCCACTTT; CDR3: CASSQAGTGFSPLHF
size: few; V: TRBV5-6; J: TRBJ2-7; D: TRBD2; DNA: TGTGCCAGCAGCTTGGTTAGCGGGAGGGCTTACTTC; CDR3: CASSLVSGRAYF
size: many; V: TRBV12-3/TRBV12-4; J: TRBJ2-2; D: NA; DNA: TGTGCCAGCAGCGGTGGTTGGTCCAGGGGTGACGGGGAGCTGTTTTTT; CDR3: CASSGGWSRGDGELFF
size: many; V: TRBV5-1; J: TRBJ2-1; D: NA; DNA: TGCGCCAGCAGACTCAACTCAGGCGGGACCCATGAGCAGTTCTTC; CDR3: CASRLNSGGTHEQFF
size: NA; V: TRBV11-2; J: TRBJ2-3; D: TRBD1; DNA: TGTGCCAGCAGCACGGGACAGGCTATCTTGGTAGGCACAGATACGCAGTATTTT; CDR3: CASSTGQAILVGTDTQYF
size: many; V: TRBV24-1; J: TRBJ2-1; D: NA; DNA: TGTGCCACCAGTGATTCCGTCTACAATGAGCAGTTCTTC; CDR3: CATSDSVYNEQFF
size: many; V: TRBV4-1; J: TRBJ2-5; D: NA; DNA: TGCGCCAGCAGCCAAGGTGGCCAAGAGACCCAGTACTTC; CDR3: CASSQGGQETQYF
size: NA; V: TRBV24-1; J: TRBJ2-3; D: NA; DNA: TGTGCCACCAGTGAGTACAGGGGCACAGATACGCAGTATTTT; CDR3: CATSEYRGTDTQYF
size: NA; V: TRBV27; J: TRBJ1-6; D: TRBD1; DNA: TGTGCCAGCAGTTTAAAGGTTAAGGGGGGACAGATTAATTCACCCCTCCACTTT; CDR3: CASSLKVKGGQINSPLHF
size: NA; V: TRBV20-1; J: TRBJ1-6; D: TRBD1; DNA: TGCAGTGCTAGGGTCCTTCAAACAGGGGCTAATTCACCCCTCCACTTT; CDR3: CSARVLQTGANSPLHF
size: many; V: TRBV30; J: TRBJ1-3; D: NA; DNA: TGTGCCTGGAGCAGGGGCGCTTCGAACACCATATATTTT; CDR3: CAWSRGASNTIYF
size: NA; V: TRBV20-1; J: TRBJ2-7; D: TRBD2; DNA: TGCAGTGCTAGAGATTCCGGGAGGGCTGACTACGAGCAGTACTTC; CDR3: CSARDSGRADYEQYF
size: few; V: TRBV5-1; J: TRBJ2-3; D: TRBD2; DNA: TGCGCCAGCAGCTTGGGTCGGGGGGGCACAGATACGCAGTATTTT; CDR3: CASSLGRGGTDTQYF
size: many; V: TRBV24-1; J: TRBJ2-3; D: NA; DNA: TGTGCCACCAGTGATGAAACTACCGGGGCCTACACAGATACGCAGTATTTT; CDR3: CATSDETTGAYTDTQYF
size: NA; V: TRBV3-1; J: TRBJ2-1; D: NA; DNA: TGTGCCAGCAGCCTCGTGGGGGGTGAGGAGTTCTTC; CDR3: CASSLVGGEEFF
size: many; V: TRBV12-3/TRBV12-4; J: TRBJ1-3; D: NA; DNA: TGTGCCAGCAGTTCTCAACTAGGAAACACCATATATTTT; CDR3: CASSSQLGNTIYF
size: NA; V: TRBV6-1; J: TRBJ2-1; D: NA; DNA: TGTGCCAGCAGTGAAGCGCTCTATGAGCAGTTCTTC; CDR3: CASSEALYEQFF
size: many; V: TRBV12-3/TRBV12-4; J: TRBJ2-1; D: NA; DNA: TGTGCCAGCAGTTTGGTATTCCCCAATGAGCAGTTCTTC; CDR3: CASSLVFPNEQFF
size: many; V: TRBV27; J: TRBJ1-5; D: NA; DNA: TGTGCCAGCCGCCGGGGGGAGCAGCCCCAGCATTTT; CDR3: CASRRGEQPQHF
size: many; V: TRBV10-1; J: TRBJ2-1; D: TRBD2; DNA: TGCGCCAGCAGTGACGGGACTAGCGGGAGGAATGAGCAGTTCTTC; CDR3: CASSDGTSGRNEQFF
size: few; V: TRBV19; J: TRBJ2-4; D: NA; DNA: TGTGCCAGTACCGATGGACCATGGGCTGAAAACATTCAGTACTTC; CDR3: CASTDGPWAENIQYF
size: NA; V: TRBV5-1; J: TRBJ2-5; D: TRBD1; DNA: TGCGCCAGCAGCCGCAACTCGGGACAGTTAGAGACCCAGTACTTC; CDR3: CASSRNSGQLETQYF